This T cell receptor beta chain was obtained from a study of blood T cell repertoires in COVID-19. Study-wide background: There were acute and convalescent COVID-19 samples, and they came from the United States, Italy and Spain. PBMCs, B-cell-depleted T cells, or T cells provided the cDNA or gDNA that made up the material.

Original handling: Quantification of nucleated cells was approximated via reference gene primer amplification. Using immunoSEQ multiplex PCR, the repertoire was profiled, and TCRdb retains in-frame clones only, with some absent. D and trimming were read from the DNA, whereas the V and J calls and clone size are those reported in that table. Of around 58,000 clones listed, 90% to 95% are singletons. The CDR3 contains 15 residues. From germline, CDR1 is MNHEY and CDR2 SVGEGT. V lost 4 bases and J lost 4; bases outside the gene matches: 7. The chain joins TRBV6-2 or TRBV6-3 to TRBJ2-3; 8 positions agree with TRBD2. Specimen: peripheral blood. The receptor's source is a woman in her fifties or sixties with active or convalescent COVID-19. The CDR3 loop reads CASSLREGPSDTQYF. The CDR3 DNA sequence: TGTGCCAGCAGTTTACGGGAGGGCCCCTCAGATACGCAGTATTTT.